The 8 T cell receptor beta chains below all came from one sample that was sequenced in a study of blood T cell repertoires in COVID-19. Sequencing used immunoSEQ multiplex PCR; TCRdb keeps in-frame clones, though not all of them. The sample carries about 110,000 clones, over 75% recorded once. Sequencing was done on a sample of peripheral blood. The receptors shown here come from an elderly woman with acute or convalescent COVID-19.

The chain links TRBV19 to TRBJ2-3; D is unresolved. V dropped 6 bases and J dropped 1 base, with 8 bases sitting between them. Germline CDR1 is LNHDA and CDR2 is SQIVND (reference sequence). The CDR3 has 13 residues. The CDR3 sequence is CASRNGGTDTQYF. In DNA form, the CDR3 reads TGTGCCAGTAGGAACGGAGGCACAGATACGCAGTATTTT.

V gene TRBV10-1 combines with J gene TRBJ2-1; 12 nucleotides agree with TRBD2. In germline, CDR1 is WNHNN, CDR2 SYGVQD (reference sequence). This CDR3 is built from 17 residues. The J segment lost 7 bases and the V segment lost 3 bases, leaving 10 bases of the junction unmatched. CDR3: CASSDKSWTSGENEQFF. In nucleotides, the CDR3 is TGCGCCAGCAGTGATAAGTCTTGGACTAGCGGGGAGAATGAGCAGTTCTTC.

The chain couples TRBV19 to TRBJ2-7, with 9 nucleotides matching TRBD1. Germline V gene lookup returns CDR1 LNHDA and CDR2 SQIVND (reference sequence). There are 15 residues in the CDR3. Trimming took 3 bases from V and 5 from J; bases not matched to a gene: 8. The CDR3 loop reads CASSITGGIVHEQYF. CDR3 nucleotide sequence: TGTGCCAGTAGTATTACAGGGGGCATTGTCCACGAGCAGTACTTC.

The chain combines TRBV29-1 with TRBJ2-3; 9 nucleotides align to TRBD1. Per the germline V gene, CDR1 is SQVTM and CDR2 is ANQGSEA. The CDR3 runs to 16 residues. J was trimmed by 1 base and V by 6 bases; bases with no gene match: 11. CDR3 nucleotide sequence: TGCAGCGTCGGCAGGATACGGACAGGGGGCACAGATACGCAGTATTTT. Protein sequence: CSVGRIRTGGTDTQYF.

Only a few counts were recorded for this clone. The V and J genes are TRBV12-3 or TRBV12-4 and TRBJ1-6; no definite D call. The V and J ends lost 6 bases and 9 bases respectively, with 9 bases between them. The CDR3 has 12 amino acids. The CDR3 DNA reads as TGTGCCAGCAGCGTGGGAGCTTCACCCCTCCACTTT. Residues: CASSVGASPLHF.

The chain recombines TRBV7-9 with TRBJ2-3, with D tentatively TRBD2 (5 bases). V shed 1 base and J shed 10 bases, with 15 bases lying between them. The CDR3 runs 14 residues. Germline loops: CDR1 SEHNR, CDR2 FQNEAQ (reference sequence). CDR3 in amino acids: CASSLVRGPSSQYF. CDR3 nucleotides: TGTGCCAGCAGCTTAGTCCGAGGGCCTTCTTCGCAGTATTTT. Full variable domain (outside the CDR3, taken from reference TRBV7-9 and TRBJ2-3): DTGVSQNPRHKITKRGQNVTFRCDPISEHNRLYWYRQTLGQGPEFLTYFQNEAQLEKSRLLSDRFSAERPKGSFSTLEIQRTEQGDSAMYLCASSLVRGPSSQYFGPGTRLTVL.

V gene TRBV28 combines with J gene TRBJ1-1; 9 nucleotides agree with TRBD1. The CDR3 has 16 residues. The V and J ends lost 4 bases and 0 bases, in that order; junction bases with no gene match: 6. Per the germline V gene, CDR1 is MDHEN and CDR2 is SYDVKM. The CDR3 reads CASSSGQGFMNTEAFF. CDR3 sequence (DNA): TGTGCCAGCAGTTCGGGACAGGGTTTTATGAACACTGAAGCTTTCTTT. Drawing the rest from reference TRBV28 and TRBJ1-1, the complete variable domain is DVKVTQSSRYLVKRTGEKVFLECVQDMDHENMFWYRQDPGLGLRLIYFSYDVKMKEKGDIPEGYSVSREKKERFSLILESASTNQTSMYLCASSSGQGFMNTEAFFGQGTRLTVV.

CDR3 residues: CASSFWGGDGYGYTF. CDR3 nucleotide sequence: TGTGCCAGCAGCTTTTGGGGGGGCGATGGCTATGGCTACACCTTC. V and J are TRBV7-2 and TRBJ1-2; tentatively, D is TRBD1 (6 bases). Germline-derived CDR1 and CDR2 are SGHTA and FQGNSA. The CDR3 extends over 15 amino acids. V was shortened by 3 bases and J by 4 bases, with 15 bases between the two germline ends. The full variable domain, completed using reference TRBV7-2 and TRBJ1-2, is GAGVSQSPSNKVTEKGKDVELRCDPISGHTALYWYRQSLGQGLEFLIYFQGNSAPDKSGLPSDRFSAERTGGSVSTLTIQRTQQEDSAVYLCASSFWGGDGYGYTFGSGTRLTVV.